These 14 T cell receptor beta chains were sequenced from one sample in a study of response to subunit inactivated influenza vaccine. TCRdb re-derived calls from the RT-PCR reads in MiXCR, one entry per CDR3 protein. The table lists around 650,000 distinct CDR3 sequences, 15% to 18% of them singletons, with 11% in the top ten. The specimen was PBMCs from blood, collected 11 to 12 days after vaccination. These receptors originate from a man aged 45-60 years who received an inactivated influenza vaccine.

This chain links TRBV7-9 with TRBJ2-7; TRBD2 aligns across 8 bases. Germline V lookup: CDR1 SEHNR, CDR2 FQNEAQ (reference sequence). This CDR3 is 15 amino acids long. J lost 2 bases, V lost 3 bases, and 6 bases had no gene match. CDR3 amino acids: CASSLHETSAYEQYF. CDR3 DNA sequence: TGTGCCAGCAGCTTGCACGAGACTAGCGCCTACGAGCAGTACTTC.

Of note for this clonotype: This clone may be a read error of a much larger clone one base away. This chain's CDR3 is CASSVKTTGEEEQYF. The CDR3 DNA reads TGCGCCAGCAGCGTCAAAACGACAGGAGAGGAGGAGCAGTACTTC. The V gene is TRBV5-1, the J gene TRBJ2-7, with D possibly matching TRBD1 (6 bases). This CDR3 spans 15 amino acids. V shed 4 bases and J shed 7 bases, with 21 bases lying between them. From germline, CDR1 is SGHRS and CDR2 YFSETQ. The whole variable domain, remainder taken from reference TRBV5-1 and TRBJ2-7, is KAGVTQTPRYLIKTRGQQVTLSCSPISGHRSVSWYQQTPGQGLQFLFEYFSETQRNKGNFPGRFSGRQFSNSRSEMNVSTLELGDSALYLCASSVKTTGEEEQYFGPGTRLTVT.

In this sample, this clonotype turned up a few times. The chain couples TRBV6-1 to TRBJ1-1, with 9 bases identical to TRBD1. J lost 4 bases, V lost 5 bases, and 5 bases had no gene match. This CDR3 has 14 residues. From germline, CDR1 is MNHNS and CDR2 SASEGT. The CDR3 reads CASSPEDRGTEAFF. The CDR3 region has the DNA TGTGCCAGCAGTCCCGAGGACAGGGGCACTGAAGCTTTCTTT.

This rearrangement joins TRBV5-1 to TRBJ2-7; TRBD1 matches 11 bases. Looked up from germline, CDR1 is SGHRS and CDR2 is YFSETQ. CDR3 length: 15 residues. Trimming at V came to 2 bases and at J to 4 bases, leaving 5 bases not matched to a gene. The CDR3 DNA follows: TGCGCCAGCAGCTTCGGGACAGGGGGATTTTACGAGCAGTACTTC. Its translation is CASSFGTGGFYEQYF.

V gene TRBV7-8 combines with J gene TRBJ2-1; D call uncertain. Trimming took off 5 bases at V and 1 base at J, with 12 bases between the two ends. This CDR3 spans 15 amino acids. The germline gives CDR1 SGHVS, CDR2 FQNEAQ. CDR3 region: CASSPRGRSYNEQFF. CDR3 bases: TGTGCCAGCAGCCCTCGTGGAAGGTCCTACAATGAGCAGTTCTTC.

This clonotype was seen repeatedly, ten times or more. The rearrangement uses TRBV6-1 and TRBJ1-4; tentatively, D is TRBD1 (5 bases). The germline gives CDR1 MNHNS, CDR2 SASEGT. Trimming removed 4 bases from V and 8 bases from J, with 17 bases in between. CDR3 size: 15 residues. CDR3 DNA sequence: TGTGCCAGCAGTGTTGAGGGGAGAGTTGGAGAAAAACTGTTTTTT. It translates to CASSVEGRVGEKLFF.

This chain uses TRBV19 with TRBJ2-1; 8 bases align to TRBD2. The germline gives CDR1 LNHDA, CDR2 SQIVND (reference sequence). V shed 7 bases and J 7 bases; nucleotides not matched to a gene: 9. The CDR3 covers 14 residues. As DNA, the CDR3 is TGTGCCAGTACCGCAGCGGGAGTCGGGAATGAGCAGTTCTTC. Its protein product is CASTAAGVGNEQFF.

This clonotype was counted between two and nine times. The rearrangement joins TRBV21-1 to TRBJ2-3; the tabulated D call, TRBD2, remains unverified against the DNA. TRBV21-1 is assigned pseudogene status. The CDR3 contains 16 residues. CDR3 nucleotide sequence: TGTGCCAGCAGCGATCGGACTGGCGGGCGCACAGATACGCAGTATTTT. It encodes CASSDRTGGRTDTQYF.

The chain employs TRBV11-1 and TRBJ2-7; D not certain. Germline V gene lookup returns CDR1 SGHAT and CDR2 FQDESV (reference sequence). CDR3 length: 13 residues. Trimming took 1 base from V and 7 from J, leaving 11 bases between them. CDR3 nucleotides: TGTGCCAGCAGCTTAGTTGCGAAGGCTGAGCAGTACTTC. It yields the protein CASSLVAKAEQYF. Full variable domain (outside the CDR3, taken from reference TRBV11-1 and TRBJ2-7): EAEVAQSPRYKITEKSQAVAFWCDPISGHATLYWYRQILGQGPELLVQFQDESVVDDSQLPKDRFSAERLKGVDSTLKIQPAELGDSAMYLCASSLVAKAEQYFGPGTRLTVT.

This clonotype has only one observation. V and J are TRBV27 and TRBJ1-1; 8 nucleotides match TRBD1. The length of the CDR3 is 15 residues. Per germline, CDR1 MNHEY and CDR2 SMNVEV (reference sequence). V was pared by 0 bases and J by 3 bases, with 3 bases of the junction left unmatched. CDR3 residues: CASSLSPGGHTEAFF. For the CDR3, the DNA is TGTGCCAGCAGTTTATCACCAGGGGGCCACACTGAAGCTTTCTTT.

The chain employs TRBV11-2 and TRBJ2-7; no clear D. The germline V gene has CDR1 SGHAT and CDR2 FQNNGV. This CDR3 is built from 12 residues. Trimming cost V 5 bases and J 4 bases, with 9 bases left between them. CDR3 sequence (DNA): TGTGCCAGCAGCACCCTACCTTACGAGCAGTACTTC. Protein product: CASSTLPYEQYF. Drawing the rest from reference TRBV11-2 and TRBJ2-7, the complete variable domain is EAGVAQSPRYKIIEKRQSVAFWCNPISGHATLYWYQQILGQGPKLLIQFQNNGVVDDSQLPKDRFSAERLKGVDSTLKIQPAKLEDSAVYLCASSTLPYEQYFGPGTRLTVT.

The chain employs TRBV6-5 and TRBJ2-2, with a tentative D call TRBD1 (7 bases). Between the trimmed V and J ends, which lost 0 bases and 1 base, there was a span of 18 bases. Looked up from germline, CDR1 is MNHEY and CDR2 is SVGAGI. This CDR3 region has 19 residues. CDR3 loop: CASSYSGGSRTGNTGELFF. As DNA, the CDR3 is TGTGCCAGCAGTTACTCGGGGGGATCCCGGACAGGGAACACCGGGGAGCTGTTTTTT.

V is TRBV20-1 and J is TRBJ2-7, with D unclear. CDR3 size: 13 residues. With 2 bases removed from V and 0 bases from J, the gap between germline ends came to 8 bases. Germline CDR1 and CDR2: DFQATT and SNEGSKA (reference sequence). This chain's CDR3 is CSARFESSYEQYF. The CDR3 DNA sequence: TGCAGTGCTAGATTTGAAAGCTCCTACGAGCAGTACTTC.

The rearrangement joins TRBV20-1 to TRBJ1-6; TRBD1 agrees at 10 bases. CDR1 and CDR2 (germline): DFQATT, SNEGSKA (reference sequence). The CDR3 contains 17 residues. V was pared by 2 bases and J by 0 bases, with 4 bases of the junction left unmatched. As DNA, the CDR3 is TGCAGTGCTAGATCGACAGGGGGCAGCTCCTATAATTCACCCCTCCACTTT. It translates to CSARSTGGSSYNSPLHF.